This T cell receptor beta chain was obtained from a study of T-cell reconstitution after alpha-beta-depleted transplantation in children. General observations from the study: Surviving recipient T cells and thymic progenitors accounted for the high day-60 TCRbeta diversity observed in some patients. Reportedly, alpha-beta T cells present about two months post-transplant originated from several hundred expanded clones of graft origin. Newly generated T cells supplied most T-cell counts and diversity one year post-transplant.

This clonotype has only a few counts. Its antigen is unidentified. The CDR3 contains 12 residues. Germline V lookup: CDR1 MDHEN, CDR2 SYDVKM. Trimming removed 5 bases from V and 6 bases from J, with 11 bases in between. The TCRbeta library was prepared with unique molecular identifiers. TCRdb ran MiXCR on the PCR reads and lists one entry per CDR3 protein. The sample records about 500,000 distinct CDR3 sequences, 11% being singletons. The sequencing here drew on PBMCs, mostly from graft donor cells, taken 180 days after TCRalphabeta/CD19-depleted stem cell transplant. This TCR came from a female patient younger than 10 who had a stem cell transplant for aplastic anemia, so the T cells may come from the graft donor. This chain joins TRBV28 and TRBJ2-7, with D unresolved. CDR3 nucleotide sequence: TGTGCCAGCAGTCCCTTAGTCAGCGAGCAGTACTTC. This encodes CASSPLVSEQYF.